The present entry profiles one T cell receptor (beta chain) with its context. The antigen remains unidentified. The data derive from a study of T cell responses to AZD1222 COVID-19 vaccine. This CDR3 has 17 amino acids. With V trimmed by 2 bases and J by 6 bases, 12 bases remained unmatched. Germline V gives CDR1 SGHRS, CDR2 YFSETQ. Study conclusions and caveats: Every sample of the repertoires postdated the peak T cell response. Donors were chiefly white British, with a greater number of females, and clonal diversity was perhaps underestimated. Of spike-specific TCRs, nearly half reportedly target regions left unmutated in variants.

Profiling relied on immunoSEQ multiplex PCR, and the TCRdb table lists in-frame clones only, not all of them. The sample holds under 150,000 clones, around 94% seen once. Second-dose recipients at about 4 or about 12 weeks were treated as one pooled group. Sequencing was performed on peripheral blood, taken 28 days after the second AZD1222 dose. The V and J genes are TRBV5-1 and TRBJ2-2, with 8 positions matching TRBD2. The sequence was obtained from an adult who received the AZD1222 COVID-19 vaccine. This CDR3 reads CASSFKGSGRLAGELFF. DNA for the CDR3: TGCGCCAGCAGCTTCAAGGGGAGCGGGAGATTGGCCGGGGAGCTGTTTTTT.